These 8 T cell receptor beta chains originate from one sample sequenced in a study of T cells after yellow fever vaccination. In TCRdb, the 5' RACE reads were re-called with MiXCR into one record per CDR3 protein. The sample includes 300,000 to 400,000 distinct CDR3 sequences, around 8.1% of them seen just once. The input for sequencing was PBMCs, taken roughly 46 days after the first yellow fever vaccination. The source of these receptors is a man between 18 and 29 years old who received the YFV17D yellow fever vaccine.

V is TRBV12-3 or TRBV12-4 and J is TRBJ2-3; 9 nucleotides agree with TRBD2. The ends lost 5 bases at V and 0 bases at J; junction bases unmatched: 6. CDR3 size: 16 residues. This CDR3 reads CASSPVAGASTDTQYF. The CDR3 nucleotides read TGTGCCAGCAGTCCGGTAGCGGGGGCAAGCACAGATACGCAGTATTTT.

This clonotype was seen repeatedly, ten times or more. The genes are TRBV6-9 and TRBJ1-1, with unresolved D. The CDR3 covers 13 residues. CDR1 MNHGY and CDR2 SVAAGI come from the germline V gene. The ends were cut back, 0 bases at V and 1 base at J, with 3 bases in the middle. The CDR3 loop is CASSYSQNTEAFF. DNA of the CDR3: TGTGCCAGCAGTTATTCTCAGAACACTGAAGCTTTCTTT.

V is TRBV28 and J is TRBJ2-3; D possibly matches TRBD1 or TRBD2 (5 bases each). CDR1 and CDR2 from the germline V gene are MDHEN and SYDVKM. This CDR3 has 16 residues. V was clipped by 6 bases and J by 2 bases, with 18 bases between them. As DNA, the CDR3 is TGTGCCAGCAGCCCGACATGGCAGGGAGCCACAGATACGCAGTATTTT. This gives the protein CASSPTWQGATDTQYF.

In regard to this clonotype: A much larger clone is a single base away; this may be a read error. The rearrangement joins TRBV10-3 to TRBJ1-1; tentatively, D is TRBD1 (6 bases). CDR3 length equals 14 residues. The V gene's germline CDR1 is ENHRY and CDR2 SYGVKD. V lost 3 bases and J 5 bases, leaving 13 bases between the germline ends. This CDR3 is CAISDRQVGTEAFF. The CDR3 DNA sequence: TGTGCCATCAGTGACAGACAGGTAGGGACTGAAGCTTTCTTT.

The V call is TRBV29-1, the J call TRBJ1-1; D gene unclear. Germline V gene lookup returns CDR1 SQVTM and CDR2 ANQGSEA. The CDR3 is made up of 13 amino acids. In DNA form, the CDR3 reads TGCGGCGCGCGGGGTCTCACCGGCACTGAAGCTTTCTTT. Protein sequence: CGARGLTGTEAFF. Full variable domain (outside the CDR3, taken from reference TRBV29-1 and TRBJ1-1): SAVISQKPSRDICQRGTSLTIQCQVDSQVTMMFWYRQQPGQSLTLIATANQGSEATYESGFVIDKFPISRPNLTFSTLTVSNMSPEDSSIYLCGARGLTGTEAFFGQGTRLTVV.

Only a few counts were recorded for this clonotype. V gene TRBV6-1 combines with J gene TRBJ2-1, with 11 bases fitting TRBD2. Unmatched junction bases numbered 1, after V lost 3 bases and J lost 6 bases. CDR1 is MNHNS and CDR2 is SASEGT in the germline V gene. This CDR3 has 14 amino acids. The CDR3 nucleotides are TGTGCCAGCAGTGATAGCGGGGGGGCCAATGAGCAGTTCTTC. Protein sequence: CASSDSGGANEQFF.

In the case of this clonotype: Its ends do not fully match the called genes, so a read error is possible. The V and J genes are TRBV12-3 or TRBV12-4 and TRBJ1-2, with D uncertain. The CDR3 is 13 amino acids. CDR3 sequence reads: CSSSLTVGYGYTF. CDR3 in DNA: TGTTCCAGCAGTTTGACGGTGGGGTATGGCTACACCTTC.

This clonotype was found many times. The chain is built from TRBV18 and TRBJ1-1; D is possibly TRBD1 (5 bases). Between the trimmed V and J ends, which lost 2 bases and 0 bases, there was a span of 16 bases. CDR3 length equals 17 residues. The germline CDR1 and CDR2 sequences are KGHSH and LQKENI. This CDR3 is CASSPWDLGGMNTEAFF. In DNA, the CDR3 is TGTGCCAGCTCACCATGGGACCTGGGAGGGATGAACACTGAAGCTTTCTTT.